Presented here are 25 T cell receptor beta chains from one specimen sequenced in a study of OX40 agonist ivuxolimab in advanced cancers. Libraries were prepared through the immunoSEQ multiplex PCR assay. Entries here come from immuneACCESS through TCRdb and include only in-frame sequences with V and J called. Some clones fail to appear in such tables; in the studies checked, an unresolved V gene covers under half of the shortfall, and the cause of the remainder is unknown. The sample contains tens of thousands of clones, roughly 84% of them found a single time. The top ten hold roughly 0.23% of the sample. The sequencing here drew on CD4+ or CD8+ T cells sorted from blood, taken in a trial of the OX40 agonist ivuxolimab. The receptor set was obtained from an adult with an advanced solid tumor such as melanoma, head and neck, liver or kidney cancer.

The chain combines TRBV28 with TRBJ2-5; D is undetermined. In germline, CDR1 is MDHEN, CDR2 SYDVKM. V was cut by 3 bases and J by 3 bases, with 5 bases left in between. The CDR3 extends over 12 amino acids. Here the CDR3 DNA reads TGTGCCAGCAGTTTCCTTGAAGAGACCCAGTACTTC. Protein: CASSFLEETQYF.

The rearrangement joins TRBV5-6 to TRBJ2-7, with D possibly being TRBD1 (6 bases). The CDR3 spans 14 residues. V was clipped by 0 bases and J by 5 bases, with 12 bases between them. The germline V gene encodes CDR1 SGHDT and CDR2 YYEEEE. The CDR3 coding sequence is TGTGCCAGCAGCTTGGTCAGGGGTACCCACGAGCAGTACTTC. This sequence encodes CASSLVRGTHEQYF.

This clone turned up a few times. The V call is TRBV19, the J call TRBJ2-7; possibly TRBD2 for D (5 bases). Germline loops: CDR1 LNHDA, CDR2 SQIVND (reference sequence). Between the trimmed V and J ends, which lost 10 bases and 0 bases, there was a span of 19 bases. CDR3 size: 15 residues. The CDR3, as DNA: TGTGCCACTGCCATGATGTTAGGGAGCTCCTACGAGCAGTACTTC. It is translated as CATAMMLGSSYEQYF. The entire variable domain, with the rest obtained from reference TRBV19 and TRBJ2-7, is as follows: DGGITQSPKYLFRKEGQNVTLSCEQNLNHDAMYWYRQDPGQGLRLIYYSQIVNDFQKGDIAEGYSVSREKKESFPLTVTSAQKNPTAFYLCATAMMLGSSYEQYFGPGTRLTVT.

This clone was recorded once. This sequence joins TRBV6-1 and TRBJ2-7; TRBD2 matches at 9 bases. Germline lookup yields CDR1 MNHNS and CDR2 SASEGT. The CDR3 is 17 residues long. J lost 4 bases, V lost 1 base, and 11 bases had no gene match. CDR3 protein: CASSEEVAGVSKYEQYF. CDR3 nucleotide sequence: TGTGCCAGCAGTGAAGAAGTAGCGGGAGTATCTAAGTACGAGCAGTACTTC.

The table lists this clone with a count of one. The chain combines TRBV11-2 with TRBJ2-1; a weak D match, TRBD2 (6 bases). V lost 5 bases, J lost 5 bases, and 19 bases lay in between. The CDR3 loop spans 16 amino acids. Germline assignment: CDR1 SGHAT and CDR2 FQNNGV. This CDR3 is CASSPRQRVLDNEQFF. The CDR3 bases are TGTGCCAGCAGCCCGAGGCAGCGGGTGCTCGACAATGAGCAGTTCTTC.

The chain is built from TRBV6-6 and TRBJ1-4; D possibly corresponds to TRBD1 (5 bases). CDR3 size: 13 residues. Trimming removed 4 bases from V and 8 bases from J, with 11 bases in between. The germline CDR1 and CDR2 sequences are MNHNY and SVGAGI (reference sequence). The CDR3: CASSSRGDEKLFF. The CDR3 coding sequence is TGTGCCAGCAGTTCTAGGGGTGACGAAAAACTGTTTTTT.

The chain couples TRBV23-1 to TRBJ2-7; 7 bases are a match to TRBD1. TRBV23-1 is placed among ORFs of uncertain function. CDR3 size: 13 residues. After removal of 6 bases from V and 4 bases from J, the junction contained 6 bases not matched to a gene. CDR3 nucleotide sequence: TGCGCCAGCAGCCATGCGGACAGGTACGAGCAGTACTTC. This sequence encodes CASSHADRYEQYF.

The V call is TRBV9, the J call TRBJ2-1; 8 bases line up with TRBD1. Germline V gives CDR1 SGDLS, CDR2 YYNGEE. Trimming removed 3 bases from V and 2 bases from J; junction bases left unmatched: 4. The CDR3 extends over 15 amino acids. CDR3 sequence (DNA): TGTGCCAGCAGCGCACAGGGGGTAACCTACAATGAGCAGTTCTTC. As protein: CASSAQGVTYNEQFF.

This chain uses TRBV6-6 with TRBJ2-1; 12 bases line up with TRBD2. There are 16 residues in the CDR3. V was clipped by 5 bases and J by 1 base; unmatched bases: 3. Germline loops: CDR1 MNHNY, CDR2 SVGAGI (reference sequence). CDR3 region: CASSRTSGRSYNEQFF. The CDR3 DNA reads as TGTGCCAGCAGTCGTACTAGCGGGAGGTCCTACAATGAGCAGTTCTTC.

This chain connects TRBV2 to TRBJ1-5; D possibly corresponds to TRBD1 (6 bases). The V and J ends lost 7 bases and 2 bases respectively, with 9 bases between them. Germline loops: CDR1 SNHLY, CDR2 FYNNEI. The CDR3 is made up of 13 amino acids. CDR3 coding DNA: TGTGCCAGCAAGGGGGATGGCAATCAGCCCCAGCATTTT. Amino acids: CASKGDGNQPQHF.

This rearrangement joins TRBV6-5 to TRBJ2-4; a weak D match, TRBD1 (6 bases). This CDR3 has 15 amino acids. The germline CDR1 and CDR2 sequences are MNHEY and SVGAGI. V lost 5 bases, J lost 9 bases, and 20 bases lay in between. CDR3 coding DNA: TGTGCCAGCAGTCGTACAGGGACCCTCCAAGGCATTCAGTACTTC. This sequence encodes CASSRTGTLQGIQYF.

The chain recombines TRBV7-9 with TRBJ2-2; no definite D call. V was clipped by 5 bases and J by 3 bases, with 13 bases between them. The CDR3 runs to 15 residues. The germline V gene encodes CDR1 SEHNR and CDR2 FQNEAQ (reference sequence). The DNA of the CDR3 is TGTGCCAGCAGCCCTCCCGGCGGCTACACCGGGGAGCTGTTTTTT. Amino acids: CASSPPGGYTGELFF.

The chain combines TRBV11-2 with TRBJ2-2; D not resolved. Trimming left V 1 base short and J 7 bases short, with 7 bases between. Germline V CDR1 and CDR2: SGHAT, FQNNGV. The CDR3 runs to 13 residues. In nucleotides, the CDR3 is TGTGCCAGCAGCTTAGGGGAAATCGGGGAGCTGTTTTTT. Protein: CASSLGEIGELFF.

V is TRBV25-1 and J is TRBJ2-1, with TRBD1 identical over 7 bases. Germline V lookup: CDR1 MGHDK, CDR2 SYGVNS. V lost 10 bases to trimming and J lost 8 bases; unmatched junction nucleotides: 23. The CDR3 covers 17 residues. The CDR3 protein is CATWDSKRGTLNDEQFF. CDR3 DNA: TGTGCCACCTGGGACAGCAAAAGGGGAACCCTGAACGATGAGCAGTTCTTC.

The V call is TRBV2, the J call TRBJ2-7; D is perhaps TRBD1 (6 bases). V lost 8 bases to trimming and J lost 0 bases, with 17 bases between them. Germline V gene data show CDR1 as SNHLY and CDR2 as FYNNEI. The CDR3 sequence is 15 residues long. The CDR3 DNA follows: TGTGCCAGCCGACCCAGGGGCCTTAGCTCCTACGAGCAGTACTTC. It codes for CASRPRGLSSYEQYF.

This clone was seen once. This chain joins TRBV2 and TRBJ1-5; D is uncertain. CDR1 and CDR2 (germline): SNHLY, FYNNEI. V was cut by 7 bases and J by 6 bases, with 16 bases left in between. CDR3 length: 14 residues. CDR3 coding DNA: TGTGCCAGCACTACTGTTGCCGCATCTCAGCCCCAGCATTTT. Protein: CASTTVAASQPQHF.

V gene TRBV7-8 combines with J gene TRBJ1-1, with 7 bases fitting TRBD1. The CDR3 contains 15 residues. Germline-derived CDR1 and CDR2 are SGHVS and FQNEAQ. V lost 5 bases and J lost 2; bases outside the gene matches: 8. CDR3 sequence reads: CASSPDRAFNTEAFF. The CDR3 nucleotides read TGTGCCAGCAGCCCCGACAGGGCCTTTAACACTGAAGCTTTCTTT. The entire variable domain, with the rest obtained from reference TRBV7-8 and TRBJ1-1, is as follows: GAGVSQSPRYKVAKRGQDVALRCDPISGHVSLFWYQQALGQGPEFLTYFQNEAQLDKSGLPSDRFFAERPEGSVSTLKIQRTQQEDSAVYLCASSPDRAFNTEAFFGQGTRLTVV.

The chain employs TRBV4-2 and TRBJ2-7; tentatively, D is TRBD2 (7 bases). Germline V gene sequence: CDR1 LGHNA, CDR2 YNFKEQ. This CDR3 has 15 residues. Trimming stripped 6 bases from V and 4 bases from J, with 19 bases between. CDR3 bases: TGTGCCAGCAGTTCGGGGGCCGCTAGCGGTTACGAGCAGTACTTC. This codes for CASSSGAASGYEQYF.

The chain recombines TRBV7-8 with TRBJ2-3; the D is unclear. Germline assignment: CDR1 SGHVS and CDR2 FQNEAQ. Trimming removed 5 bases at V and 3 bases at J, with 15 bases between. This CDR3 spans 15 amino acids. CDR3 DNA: TGTGCCAGCAGCCGCCGGATTGCTGAAACAGATACGCAGTATTTT. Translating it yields CASSRRIAETDTQYF.

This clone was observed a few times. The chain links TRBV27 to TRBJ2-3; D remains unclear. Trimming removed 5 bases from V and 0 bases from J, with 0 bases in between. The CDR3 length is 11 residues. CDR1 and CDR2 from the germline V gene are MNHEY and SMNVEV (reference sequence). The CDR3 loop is CASSSTDTQYF. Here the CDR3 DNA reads TGTGCCAGCAGTAGCACAGATACGCAGTATTTT.

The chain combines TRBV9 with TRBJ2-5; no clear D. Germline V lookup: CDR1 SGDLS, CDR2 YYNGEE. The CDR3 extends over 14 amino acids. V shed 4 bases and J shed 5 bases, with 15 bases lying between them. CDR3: CASSPRSSVETQYF. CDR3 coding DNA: TGTGCCAGCAGCCCTCGGAGTTCCGTCGAGACCCAGTACTTC.

The CDR3 DNA sequence: TGTGCCAGCAGTTTAGGTAAGAGCGGGAAGACCTACAATGAGCAGTTCTTC. Translation gives CASSLGKSGKTYNEQFF. V gene TRBV28 combines with J gene TRBJ2-1; 7 bases map to TRBD2. The V and J ends lost 2 bases and 2 bases, in that order; junction bases with no gene match: 9. Germline CDR1 is MDHEN and CDR2 is SYDVKM. This CDR3 is built from 17 residues.

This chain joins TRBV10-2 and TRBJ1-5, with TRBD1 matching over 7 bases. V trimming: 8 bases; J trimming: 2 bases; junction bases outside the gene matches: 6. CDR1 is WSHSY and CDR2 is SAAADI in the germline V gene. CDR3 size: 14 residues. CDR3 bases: TGCGCCAGCGCTGACAGGGTGCGCAATCAGCCCCAGCATTTT. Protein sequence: CASADRVRNQPQHF.

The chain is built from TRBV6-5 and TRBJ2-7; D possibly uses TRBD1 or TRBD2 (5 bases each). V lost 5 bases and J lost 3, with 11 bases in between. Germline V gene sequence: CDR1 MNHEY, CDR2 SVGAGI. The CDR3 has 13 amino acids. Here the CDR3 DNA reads TGTGCCAGCAGTCCCCCGGGACGCTACGAGCAGTACTTC. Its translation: CASSPPGRYEQYF.

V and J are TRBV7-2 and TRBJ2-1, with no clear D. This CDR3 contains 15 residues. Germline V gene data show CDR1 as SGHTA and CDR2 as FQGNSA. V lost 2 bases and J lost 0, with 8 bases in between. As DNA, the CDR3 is TGTGCCAGCAGCTTACTGGGCGGCTCCTACAATGAGCAGTTCTTC. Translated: CASSLLGGSYNEQFF.